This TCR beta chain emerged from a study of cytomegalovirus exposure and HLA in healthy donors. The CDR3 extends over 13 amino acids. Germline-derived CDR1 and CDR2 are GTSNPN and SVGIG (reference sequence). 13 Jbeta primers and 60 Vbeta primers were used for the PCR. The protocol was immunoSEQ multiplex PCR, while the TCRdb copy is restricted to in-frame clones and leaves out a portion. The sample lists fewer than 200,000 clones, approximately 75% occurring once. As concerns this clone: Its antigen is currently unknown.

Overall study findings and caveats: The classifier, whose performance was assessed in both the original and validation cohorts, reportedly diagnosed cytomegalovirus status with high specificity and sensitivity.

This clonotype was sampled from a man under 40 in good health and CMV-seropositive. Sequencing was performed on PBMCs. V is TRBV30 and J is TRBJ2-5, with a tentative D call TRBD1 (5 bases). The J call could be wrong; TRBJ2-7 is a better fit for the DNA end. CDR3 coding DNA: TGTGCCTGGAGAAAGGACACTGCCTACGAGCAGTACTTC. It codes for CAWRKDTAYEQYF.